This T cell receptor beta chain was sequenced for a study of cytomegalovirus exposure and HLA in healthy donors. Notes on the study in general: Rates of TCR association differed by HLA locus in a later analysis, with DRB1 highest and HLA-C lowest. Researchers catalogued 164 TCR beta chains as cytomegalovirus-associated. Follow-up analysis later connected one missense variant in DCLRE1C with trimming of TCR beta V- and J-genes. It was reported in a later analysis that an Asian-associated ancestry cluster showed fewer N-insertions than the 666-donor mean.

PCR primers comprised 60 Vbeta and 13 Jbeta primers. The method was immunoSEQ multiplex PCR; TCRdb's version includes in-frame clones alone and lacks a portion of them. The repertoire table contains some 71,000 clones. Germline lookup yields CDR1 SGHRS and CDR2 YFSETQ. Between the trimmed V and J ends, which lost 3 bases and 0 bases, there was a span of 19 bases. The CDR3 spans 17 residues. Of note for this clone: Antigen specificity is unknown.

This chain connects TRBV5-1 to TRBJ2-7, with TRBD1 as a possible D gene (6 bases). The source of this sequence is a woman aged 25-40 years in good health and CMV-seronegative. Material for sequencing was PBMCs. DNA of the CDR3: TGCGCCAGCAGCTACTTCGACTCCGGGACACCCTCCTACGAGCAGTACTTC. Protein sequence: CASSYFDSGTPSYEQYF. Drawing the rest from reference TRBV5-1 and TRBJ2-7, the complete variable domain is KAGVTQTPRYLIKTRGQQVTLSCSPISGHRSVSWYQQTPGQGLQFLFEYFSETQRNKGNFPGRFSGRQFSNSRSEMNVSTLELGDSALYLCASSYFDSGTPSYEQYFGPGTRLTVT.